This TCR beta chain originates from a study of molecular identifiers for immune sequencing clone quantification. This clonotype was detected ten times or more. One entry per CDR3 protein, called by TCRdb with MiXCR from the PCR reads. The sample holds more than 60,000 distinct CDR3 sequences, 17% seen once. V lost 6 bases, J lost 2 bases, and 4 bases stayed unmatched. Germline V lookup: CDR1 MNHEY, CDR2 SVGAGI. The CDR3 runs 14 residues. The receptor's source is a human donor in good health. Some libraries in this study had Jurkat cell RNA spiked in. The chain has TRBV6-5 and TRBJ2-3, with 8 bases fitting TRBD2. The sample taken for sequencing was naive CD8+ T cells from blood, with Jurkat cell RNA spiked in. Regarding subset: FACS-sorted CD8+CD4-CCR7+CD45RA+ naive T cells. In DNA form, the CDR3 reads TGTGCCAGCAGCCCGACTAGCGCCACAGATACGCAGTATTTT. Translated: CASSPTSATDTQYF.